What follows is one T cell receptor (beta chain) and its context. This entry is derived from a study of blood T cell repertoires in COVID-19. Study-level background: The United States, Italy and Spain were the sources of the acute and convalescent COVID-19 samples. The analysed material was cDNA or gDNA that came from T cells, B-cell-depleted T cells, or PBMCs.

Per the original data handling: Estimated nucleated cell counts came from reference gene primer amplification. The method was immunoSEQ multiplex PCR; TCRdb's version includes in-frame clones alone and lacks a portion of them. Clonal size and the V and J genes are those of that table, whereas D and trimming came from the DNA. The data contain tens of thousands of clones, 80% to 90% of them seen just once; the ten biggest clones take up more than 0.95%. The sequenced sample consisted of peripheral blood. The TCR originated in a man between 35 and 55 years old with acute or convalescent COVID-19.

CDR3 DNA sequence: TGTGCCAGCAGTGAACAGGGGAGAGGATATGGCTACACCTTC. Translation gives CASSEQGRGYGYTF. This chain links TRBV25-1 with TRBJ1-2, with D possibly being TRBD1 (6 bases). The CDR3 length is 14 residues. The germline CDR1 and CDR2 sequences are MGHDK and SYGVNS. Deletions cut 2 bases from V and 5 bases from J, with 12 bases between.